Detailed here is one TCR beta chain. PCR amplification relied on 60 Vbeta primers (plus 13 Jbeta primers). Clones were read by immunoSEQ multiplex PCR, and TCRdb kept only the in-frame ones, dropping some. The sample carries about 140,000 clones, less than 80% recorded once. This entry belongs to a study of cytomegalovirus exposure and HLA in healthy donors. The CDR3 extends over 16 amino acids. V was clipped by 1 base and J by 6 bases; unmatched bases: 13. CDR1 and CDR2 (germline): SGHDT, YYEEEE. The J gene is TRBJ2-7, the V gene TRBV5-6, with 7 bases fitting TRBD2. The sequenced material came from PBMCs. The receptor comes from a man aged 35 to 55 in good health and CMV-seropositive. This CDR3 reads CASSLMNLGREGEQYF. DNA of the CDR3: TGTGCCAGCAGCTTGATGAATCTCGGCAGGGAGGGCGAGCAGTACTTC.